The rows below give T cell receptor beta chains drawn from one sample of a study of T cell responses to AZD1222 COVID-19 vaccine. Clones were sequenced by immunoSEQ multiplex PCR, and TCRdb holds only the in-frame ones, with some missing. The table shows 95,000 to 150,000 clones, with over 75% occurring only once. The sample in question was peripheral blood, obtained 28 days after the second dose of the MenACWY control vaccine. These receptors came from an adult who received the MenACWY meningococcal vaccine as a control. Each CDR3 is given with its conserved first and last residue. Each record gives: J gene, V gene, D gene, CDR3 protein. A D gene is named only where the DNA matches it firmly.

J: TRBJ2-3; V: TRBV5-1; D: TRBD1; CDR3: CASSLVLKTGTVSTDTQYF
J: TRBJ2-2; V: TRBV15; D: TRBD2; CDR3: CATSRVASGTGELFF
J: TRBJ1-4; V: TRBV11-2; D: .; CDR3: CASSLDLRRANEKLFF
J: TRBJ2-7; V: TRBV11-2; D: TRBD1; CDR3: CASSSGQGNEQYF
J: TRBJ2-1; V: TRBV4-1; D: .; CDR3: CASSQAGRGFDEQFF
J: TRBJ2-3; V: TRBV27; D: TRBD1; CDR3: CASTLGTASTDTQYF
J: TRBJ1-2; V: TRBV5-1; D: TRBD1; CDR3: CASTGSDRFGGYTF
J: TRBJ2-3; V: TRBV7-9; D: .; CDR3: CASSTRELRDTQYF
J: TRBJ2-6; V: TRBV7-2; D: .; CDR3: CASSLEGSGANVLTF
J: TRBJ1-6; V: TRBV7-9; D: .; CDR3: CASSLVVGSASPLHF
J: TRBJ1-3; V: TRBV28; D: .; CDR3: CASSRQPFSGNTIYF
J: TRBJ2-2; V: TRBV28; D: .; CDR3: CASSPPELATGELFF
J: TRBJ2-5; V: TRBV2; D: .; CDR3: CASRGGRVKETQYF
J: TRBJ1-1; V: TRBV19; D: TRBD1; CDR3: CASSGPRDRSLNTEAFF
J: TRBJ2-3; V: TRBV18; D: .; CDR3: CASSPLSRDTQYF
J: TRBJ1-2; V: TRBV12-3/TRBV12-4; D: TRBD1; CDR3: CASTQGGLFSYTF
J: TRBJ2-7; V: TRBV28; D: .; CDR3: CASSLFSYEQYF
J: TRBJ2-7; V: TRBV28; D: TRBD1; CDR3: CASGLGQGKNEQYF
J: TRBJ2-3; V: TRBV2; D: TRBD2; CDR3: CASRRLASTDTQYF
J: TRBJ1-6; V: TRBV18; D: .; CDR3: CASSLQDNSPLHF
J: TRBJ2-2; V: TRBV7-6; D: .; CDR3: CASSLGFYQGLAGELFF
J: TRBJ2-3; V: TRBV11-2; D: .; CDR3: CASSFSHTSTDTQYF
J: TRBJ2-1; V: TRBV28; D: TRBD2; CDR3: CASQASGYYNEQFF
J: TRBJ2-3; V: TRBV24-1; D: .; CDR3: CATSDFIATTDTQYF
J: TRBJ1-6; V: TRBV6-5; D: .; CDR3: CASSSDRSSYNSPLHF
J: TRBJ2-7; V: TRBV19; D: TRBD2; CDR3: CASSPGTSGNSYEQYF
J: TRBJ1-5; V: TRBV7-9; D: TRBD1; CDR3: CASSLDPAQGVRNQPQHF
J: TRBJ2-7; V: TRBV6-5; D: .; CDR3: CASRKGSYEQYF
J: TRBJ2-3; V: TRBV11-2; D: TRBD1; CDR3: CASSLVGGRADTQYF
J: TRBJ2-3; V: TRBV19; D: TRBD1; CDR3: CASSIETGRAQYF
J: TRBJ1-2; V: TRBV6-1; D: .; CDR3: CASSEGGVANYGYTF
J: TRBJ2-3; V: TRBV28; D: .; CDR3: CASSFERVSTDTQYF
J: TRBJ2-4; V: TRBV7-2; D: .; CDR3: CASSPGPNGKNIQYF
J: TRBJ1-2; V: TRBV18; D: .; CDR3: CASSVTEKYGYTF
J: TRBJ1-2; V: TRBV6-5; D: .; CDR3: CASSYSTSLGYGYTF
J: TRBJ2-3; V: TRBV4-3; D: .; CDR3: CASSLGYRVSTDTQYF
J: TRBJ2-1; V: TRBV2; D: TRBD1; CDR3: CASSRGTGGYNEQFF
J: TRBJ2-3; V: TRBV5-1; D: TRBD2; CDR3: CASSPPGAGISTDTQYF
J: TRBJ1-5; V: TRBV7-2; D: .; CDR3: CASSAGTHSNQPQHF
J: TRBJ1-4; V: TRBV28; D: TRBD1; CDR3: CASSHRGGGEKLFF
J: TRBJ1-2; V: TRBV28; D: TRBD1; CDR3: CASSWTGGENYGYTF
J: TRBJ1-5; V: TRBV27; D: TRBD1; CDR3: CASRRDRLSNQPQHF
J: TRBJ2-6; V: TRBV18; D: .; CDR3: CASSPMPVSGANVLTF
J: TRBJ2-7; V: TRBV15; D: .; CDR3: CATSRDRTGEQYF
J: TRBJ2-1; V: TRBV4-2; D: TRBD2; CDR3: CASSPTELAGVANEQFF
J: TRBJ1-6; V: TRBV19; D: .; CDR3: CATQRRGAANSPLHF
J: TRBJ1-4; V: TRBV20-1; D: .; CDR3: CSASLVSTNEKLFF
J: TRBJ2-2; V: TRBV15; D: TRBD1; CDR3: CATRIDRGSSGELFF
J: TRBJ2-2; V: TRBV3-1/TRBV3-2; D: TRBD1; CDR3: CASSRGQEYGTGELFF
J: TRBJ2-3; V: TRBV18; D: .; CDR3: CASSSAIQRSTDTQYF
J: TRBJ1-1; V: TRBV21-1; D: .; CDR3: CASSNPGRTEAFF
J: TRBJ1-5; V: TRBV4-1; D: .; CDR3: CASSQATGLNQPQHF
J: TRBJ2-7; V: TRBV4-1; D: .; CDR3: CASSEGYSVDYEQYF
J: TRBJ2-1; V: TRBV7-8; D: TRBD2; CDR3: CASSTRLAGVWYNEQFF
J: TRBJ1-6; V: TRBV27; D: .; CDR3: CASSFLRTENNSPLHF